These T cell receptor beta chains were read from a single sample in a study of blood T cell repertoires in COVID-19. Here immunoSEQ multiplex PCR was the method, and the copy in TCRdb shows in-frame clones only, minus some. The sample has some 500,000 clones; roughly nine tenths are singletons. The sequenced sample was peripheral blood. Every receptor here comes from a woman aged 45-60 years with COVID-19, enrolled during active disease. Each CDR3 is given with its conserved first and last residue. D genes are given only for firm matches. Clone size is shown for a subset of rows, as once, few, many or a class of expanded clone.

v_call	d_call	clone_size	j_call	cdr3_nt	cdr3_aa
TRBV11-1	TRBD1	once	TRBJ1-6	TGTGCCAGCAGCTTCCGGGACAGGTATTCACCCCTCCACTTT	CASSFRDRYSPLHF
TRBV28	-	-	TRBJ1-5	TGTGCCAGCAGAACTTTCGTTCAGCCCCAGCATTTT	CASRTFVQPQHF
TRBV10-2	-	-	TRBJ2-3	TGCGCCAGCAGTGTACTCCTAGCAGCAGATACGCAGTATTTT	CASSVLLAADTQYF
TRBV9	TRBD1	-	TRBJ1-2	TGTGCCAGCAGCCAACAGGGGCGAGGCTATGGCTACACCTTC	CASSQQGRGYGYTF
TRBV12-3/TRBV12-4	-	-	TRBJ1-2	TGTGCCACCGTCGTGGGGAGCTATGGCTACACCTTC	CATVVGSYGYTF
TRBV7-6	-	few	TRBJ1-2	TGTGCCAGCAGCTTAGCAAGGGGAGGAAACGGCAAAAGGGATGGCTACACCTTC	CASSLARGGNGKRDGYTF
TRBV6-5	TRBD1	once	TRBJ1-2	TGTGCCAGCAGTTACTCCGGGACAGGGGCCACCTATGGCTACACCTTC	CASSYSGTGATYGYTF
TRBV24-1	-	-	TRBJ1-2	TGTGCCACCAGTGTACCGGGAGGTGAAGGCTACACCTTC	CATSVPGGEGYTF
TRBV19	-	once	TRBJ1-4	TGTGCCAGTAGCGATCTCCGAGGGTCTTGGGAAAAACTGTTTTTT	CASSDLRGSWEKLFF
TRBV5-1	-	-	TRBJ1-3	TGCGCCAGCAGCTTGGCAGGACATCTCTCTGGAAACACCATATATTTT	CASSLAGHLSGNTIYF
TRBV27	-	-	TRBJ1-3	TGTGCCAGCAGTTTCACAGGGAAAGAGGCTGGAAACACCATATATTTT	CASSFTGKEAGNTIYF
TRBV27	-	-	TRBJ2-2	TGTGCCAGCAGGCCGACAGGGAACACCGGGGAGCTGTTTTTT	CASRPTGNTGELFF
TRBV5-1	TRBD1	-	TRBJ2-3	TGCGCCAGCAGCTTGGGGGGACAGCTTGGAGATACGCAGTATTTT	CASSLGGQLGDTQYF
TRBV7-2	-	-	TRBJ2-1	TGTGCCAGCAGCTTAACGACCTTCCTGCGGAATGAGCAGTTCTTC	CASSLTTFLRNEQFF
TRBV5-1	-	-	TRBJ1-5	TGCGCCAGCAGCTTGGATGGCATCAATCAGCCCCAGCATTTT	CASSLDGINQPQHF